The next 21 T cell receptor beta chains were all read from a single sample in a study of cytomegalovirus exposure and HLA in healthy donors. The PCR ran on 60 Vbeta and 13 Jbeta primers. Data came from immunoSEQ multiplex PCR; TCRdb stores just in-frame clones and leaves some out. This table holds tens of thousands of clones, around 80% found once. Source material: PBMCs. The receptors shown here come from a male donor in good health and CMV-seropositive.

The J gene is TRBJ1-5, the V gene TRBV28; D is unclear. The germline V gene encodes CDR1 MDHEN and CDR2 SYDVKM. The CDR3 has 12 residues. V was clipped by 6 bases and J by 7 bases, with 10 bases between them. The CDR3 reads CASSPGEQPQHF. CDR3 coding DNA: TGTGCCAGCAGCCCCGGTGAGCAGCCCCAGCATTTT.

The chain is built from TRBV14 and TRBJ1-6, with D possibly matching TRBD1 (5 bases). Germline loops: CDR1 SGHDN, CDR2 FVKESK. This CDR3 is 16 amino acids long. The germline V and J ends were trimmed by 1 base and 7 bases, with 14 bases remaining between them. Here the CDR3 reads CASSQASWTYNSPLHF. The CDR3 DNA follows: TGTGCCAGCAGCCAAGCGAGCTGGACATACAATTCACCCCTCCACTTT.

The chain recombines TRBV27 with TRBJ2-5, with TRBD1 as a possible D gene (8 bases). The CDR3 runs 14 residues. The V end lost 6 bases, the J end lost 2 bases, and 13 bases lay between the germline ends. Germline V gene data show CDR1 as MNHEY and CDR2 as SMNVEV (reference sequence). Written as DNA, the CDR3 is TGTGCCAGCAGACGGGGGGACAGGCAAGAGACCCAGTACTTC. Amino acids: CASRRGDRQETQYF.

In this sample, this clone turned up once. The chain employs TRBV5-8 and TRBJ2-7, with D unresolved. The CDR3 runs to 13 residues. Germline V gene sequence: CDR1 SGHTS, CDR2 YDEGEE. Trimming removed 1 base at V and 1 base at J, with 6 bases between. This CDR3 is CASSLTVSYEQYF. CDR3 DNA: TGTGCCAGCAGCTTGACAGTTTCCTACGAGCAGTACTTC.

The chain joins TRBV7-9 to TRBJ1-2, with D maybe TRBD1 (5 bases). CDR1 and CDR2 from the germline V gene are SEHNR and FQNEAQ (reference sequence). Trimming took 2 bases from V and 8 from J, leaving 9 bases between them. CDR3 size: 12 residues. The CDR3 DNA follows: TGTGCCAGCAGCTTACAGGGAGGCGGCTACACCTTC. This gives the protein CASSLQGGGYTF.

A few counts support this clone. The chain combines TRBV5-6 with TRBJ1-2; D is possibly TRBD1 (5 bases). The CDR3 contains 14 residues. CDR1 and CDR2 (germline): SGHDT, YYEEEE. V dropped 2 bases and J dropped 10 bases, with 18 bases sitting between them. The CDR3, as DNA: TGTGCCAGCAGCTTCAGACAGAGGAGCGATACCTACACCTTC. This translates into CASSFRQRSDTYTF.

This clone appeared once. The chain recombines TRBV2 with TRBJ2-1, with D perhaps matching TRBD2 (5 bases). Trimming removed 4 bases from V and 10 bases from J, with 11 bases in between. Germline loops: CDR1 SNHLY, CDR2 FYNNEI. This CDR3 comprises 12 residues. Written as DNA, the CDR3 is TGTGCCAGCAGTGTCTACGGACTGGAGCAGTTCTTC. It yields the protein CASSVYGLEQFF.

The J gene is TRBJ1-5, the V gene TRBV28; 7 bases match TRBD1. Looked up from germline, CDR1 is MDHEN and CDR2 is SYDVKM. The CDR3 runs to 14 residues. V lost 7 bases to trimming and J lost 4 bases; unmatched junction nucleotides: 7. CDR3 bases: TGTGCCAGCAAAAGCAGGGGGTGGAATCAGCCCCAGCATTTT. The encoded protein is CASKSRGWNQPQHF.

The chain is built from TRBV27 and TRBJ1-6; 7 bases match TRBD1. With V trimmed by 4 bases and J by 14 bases, 5 bases remained unmatched. Germline assignment: CDR1 MNHEY and CDR2 SMNVEV (reference sequence). The CDR3 totals 12 residues. CDR3 amino acids: CASSSRGLTLHF. The CDR3 DNA sequence: TGTGCCAGCAGTTCCAGGGGGTTGACCCTCCACTTT.

J is TRBJ2-3 and V is TRBV27; the D gene is possibly TRBD1 (6 bases). Trimming shortened V by 7 bases and J by 3 bases, and 11 bases separated the two germline ends. Germline CDR1 MNHEY, CDR2 SMNVEV (reference sequence). This CDR3 has 13 residues. The CDR3, as DNA: TGTGCCAGCACAAGGGGGAATACAGATACGCAGTATTTT. This sequence encodes CASTRGNTDTQYF.

The genes are TRBV5-1 and TRBJ2-3; 12 nucleotides align to TRBD2. The V and J ends lost 4 bases and 0 bases, in that order; junction bases with no gene match: 3. Germline-derived CDR1 and CDR2 are SGHRS and YFSETQ. This CDR3 spans 16 amino acids. The chain's CDR3 is CASSIGTSGSTDTQYF. The CDR3 DNA follows: TGCGCCAGCAGCATCGGGACTAGCGGGAGCACAGATACGCAGTATTTT. Full variable domain (remainder filled in from reference TRBV5-1 and TRBJ2-3): KAGVTQTPRYLIKTRGQQVTLSCSPISGHRSVSWYQQTPGQGLQFLFEYFSETQRNKGNFPGRFSGRQFSNSRSEMNVSTLELGDSALYLCASSIGTSGSTDTQYFGPGTRLTVL.

The V gene is TRBV5-1, the J gene TRBJ2-5; a possible D gene is TRBD2 (5 bases). This CDR3 contains 15 residues. Germline V gene sequence: CDR1 SGHRS, CDR2 YFSETQ. Trimming cost V 1 base and J 3 bases, with 13 bases left between them. CDR3 loop: CASSLSWRAEETQYF. CDR3 in DNA: TGCGCCAGCAGCTTGAGTTGGCGAGCGGAAGAGACCCAGTACTTC.

The chain links TRBV19 to TRBJ1-2; TRBD1 aligns across 8 bases. Looked up from germline, CDR1 is LNHDA and CDR2 is SQIVND (reference sequence). V shed 7 bases and J 8 bases; nucleotides not matched to a gene: 15. The CDR3 has 15 residues. CDR3 in amino acids: CASTRTGLEGGGYTF. CDR3 nucleotides: TGTGCCAGTACCCGGACAGGGCTGGAAGGAGGAGGCTACACCTTC.

The V gene is TRBV5-4, the J gene TRBJ1-1; D is perhaps TRBD1 (5 bases). This CDR3 has 18 residues. The ends were cut back, 2 bases at V and 8 bases at J, with 28 bases in the middle. CDR1 is SGHNT, CDR2 YYREEE, per germline (reference sequence). This chain's CDR3 is CASSFDLGLASLGGEAFF. The DNA for the CDR3 is TGTGCCAGCAGCTTCGATTTGGGACTGGCATCCCTGGGGGGGGAAGCTTTCTTT.

The rearrangement links TRBV7-9 to TRBJ1-1; the match to TRBD1 covers 9 bases. The CDR3 consists of 16 residues. After removal of 8 bases from V and 1 base from J, the junction contained 11 bases not matched to a gene. Germline CDR1 SEHNR, CDR2 FQNEAQ (reference sequence). The CDR3 DNA follows: TGTGCCAGCTCAGCCGGGACAGGGTCAGGGAACACTGAAGCTTTCTTT. Its translation is CASSAGTGSGNTEAFF.

J is TRBJ1-1 and V is TRBV11-2; TRBD1 is a possible D gene (5 bases). This CDR3 has 16 residues. Trimming shortened V by 3 bases and J by 7 bases, and 21 bases separated the two germline ends. From germline, CDR1 is SGHAT and CDR2 FQNNGV. The CDR3 sequence is CASSFSSYGQGGEAFF. CDR3 nucleotides: TGTGCCAGCAGCTTTTCCTCTTACGGGCAGGGTGGTGAAGCTTTCTTT.

The chain recombines TRBV2 with TRBJ2-7; D not resolved. This CDR3 contains 15 residues. The V end lost 0 bases, the J end lost 1 base, and 10 bases lay between the germline ends. Germline lookup yields CDR1 SNHLY and CDR2 FYNNEI. The CDR3 nucleotides read TGTGCCAGCAGTGAAGCGCGGTCGGGTTCCTACGAGCAGTACTTC. Its protein product is CASSEARSGSYEQYF.

The gene calls are TRBV5-1 and TRBJ1-1, with no clear D. V shed 0 bases and J shed 1 base, with 7 bases lying between them. Germline V CDR1 and CDR2: SGHRS, YFSETQ. The CDR3 loop spans 14 amino acids. The CDR3 here is CASSLVSKNTEAFF. In DNA, the CDR3 is TGCGCCAGCAGCTTGGTTTCAAAGAACACTGAAGCTTTCTTT.

The chain links TRBV7-2 to TRBJ2-7; 9 nucleotides match TRBD1. With V trimmed by 1 base and J by 7 bases, 8 bases remained unmatched. Germline CDR1 SGHTA, CDR2 FQGNSA. This CDR3 has 15 residues. The CDR3 protein is CASSLDRTGGNEQYF. CDR3 bases: TGTGCCAGCAGCTTAGACCGTACAGGGGGCAATGAGCAGTACTTC.

The chain recombines TRBV10-1 with TRBJ1-4; 9 bases are shared with TRBD1. V was clipped by 6 bases and J by 8 bases; unmatched bases: 7. Per germline, CDR1 WNHNN and CDR2 SYGVQD (reference sequence). This CDR3 has 14 amino acids. CDR3 in amino acids: CASSTGTGKEKLFF. The CDR3 DNA is TGCGCCAGCAGCACCGGGACAGGGAAAGAAAAACTGTTTTTT.

This chain uses TRBV5-4 with TRBJ1-3; D gene uncertain. Trimming stripped 3 bases from V and 4 bases from J, with 11 bases between. Germline CDR1 is SGHNT and CDR2 is YYREEE (reference sequence). The CDR3 runs to 14 residues. DNA of the CDR3: TGTGCCAGCAGCTCCGGGGTGTCGGGAAACACCATATATTTT. The encoded protein is CASSSGVSGNTIYF.